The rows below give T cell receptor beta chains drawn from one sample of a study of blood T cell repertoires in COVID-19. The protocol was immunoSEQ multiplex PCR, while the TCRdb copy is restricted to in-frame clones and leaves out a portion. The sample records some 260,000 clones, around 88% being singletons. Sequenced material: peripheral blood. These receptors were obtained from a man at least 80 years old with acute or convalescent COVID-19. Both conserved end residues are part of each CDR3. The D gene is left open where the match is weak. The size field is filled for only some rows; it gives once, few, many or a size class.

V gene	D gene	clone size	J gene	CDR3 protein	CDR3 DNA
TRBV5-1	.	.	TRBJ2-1	CASSARQREIDNEQFF	TGCGCCAGCAGCGCCCGACAGCGAGAGATTGACAATGAGCAGTTCTTC
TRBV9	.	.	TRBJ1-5	CASSVSPDQPQHF	TGTGCCAGCAGCGTAAGCCCTGATCAGCCCCAGCATTTT
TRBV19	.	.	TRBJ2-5	CASSKPGTPQETQYF	TGTGCCAGTAGTAAACCCGGGACACCACAAGAGACCCAGTACTTC
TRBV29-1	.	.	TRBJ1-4	CSVGDREKLFF	TGCAGCGTTGGCGACAGGGAAAAACTGTTTTTT
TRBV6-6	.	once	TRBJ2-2	CASTWATTNTGELFF	TGTGCCAGCACTTGGGCGACTACGAACACCGGGGAGCTGTTTTTT
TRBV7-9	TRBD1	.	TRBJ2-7	CASSLGQSREQYF	TGTGCCAGCAGCCTGGGACAGTCTAGGGAGCAGTACTTC
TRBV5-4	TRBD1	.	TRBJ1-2	CASSPGQGAYGYTF	TGTGCCAGCAGCCCCGGACAGGGGGCCTATGGCTACACCTTC
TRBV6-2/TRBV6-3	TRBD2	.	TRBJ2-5	CASSLAGGFQETQYF	TGTGCCAGCAGCCTAGCGGGAGGGTTCCAAGAGACCCAGTACTTC
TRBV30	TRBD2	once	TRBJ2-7	CAWRIGSGTLYEQYF	TGTGCCTGGAGGATTGGTAGCGGGACGCTCTACGAGCAGTACTTC
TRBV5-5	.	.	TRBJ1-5	CASSLAAVGDQPQHF	TGTGCCAGCAGCTTGGCGGCAGTAGGGGATCAGCCCCAGCATTTT
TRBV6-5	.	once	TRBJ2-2	CASKMPSANGELFF	TGTGCCAGCAAGATGCCTAGCGCTAACGGGGAGCTGTTTTTT
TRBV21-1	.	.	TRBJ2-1	CASSKEGTGGVNEQFF	TGTGCCAGCAGCAAAGAGGGGACAGGGGGCGTCAATGAGCAGTTCTTC
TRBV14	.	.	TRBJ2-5	CASSQARGSQTQYF	TGTGCCAGCAGCCAAGCGCGGGGTTCGCAGACCCAGTACTTC
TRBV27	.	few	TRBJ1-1	CASMFRTEAFF	TGTGCCAGCATGTTCCGGACTGAAGCTTTCTTT
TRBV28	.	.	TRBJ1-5	CASSLWGRDPGQPQHF	TGTGCCAGCAGTTTATGGGGAAGGGATCCGGGACAGCCCCAGCATTTT
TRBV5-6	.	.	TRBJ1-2	CASSLQVPYVYGYTF	TGTGCCAGCAGCTTGCAGGTCCCTTATGTCTATGGCTACACCTTC
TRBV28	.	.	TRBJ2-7	CASSSSGVYYEQYF	TGTGCCAGCAGTTCGTCCGGGGTTTACTACGAGCAGTACTTC
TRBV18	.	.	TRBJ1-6	CASSPRGTNNSPLHF	TGTGCCAGCTCACCACGAGGCACAAATAATTCACCCCTCCACTTT